The 4 T cell receptor beta chains below were found in one sample sequenced in a study of shared clonotypes between healthy human individuals. Clones were read by immunoSEQ multiplex PCR, and TCRdb kept only the in-frame ones, dropping some. Of about 2 million clones listed, around 95% are singletons. The sequencing input was naive CD4+ T cells sorted from blood. Subset noted: CD45RA+ positively selected. The receptors originated from a man aged 18-30 years in good health.

This rearrangement joins TRBV28 to TRBJ1-2, with TRBD1 identical over 8 bases. Looked up from germline, CDR1 is MDHEN and CDR2 is SYDVKM. The CDR3 loop spans 15 amino acids. Trimming cost V 3 bases and J 3 bases; bases outside gene matches: 6. CDR3 in DNA: TGTGCCAGCAGTTTGCACAGGGGGGGGGACTATGGCTACACCTTC. Translating gives CASSLHRGGDYGYTF.

The chain joins TRBV11-2 to TRBJ2-7, with D possibly called TRBD1 or TRBD2 (5 bases each). The CDR3 has 15 amino acids. The V gene's germline CDR1 is SGHAT and CDR2 FQNNGV. Trimming removed 4 bases at V and 2 bases at J, with 15 bases between. The CDR3 is CASSSPWDGTYEQYF. DNA for the CDR3: TGTGCCAGCAGCTCGCCATGGGACGGAACCTACGAGCAGTACTTC. The variable domain in full, completed from reference TRBV11-2 and TRBJ2-7, reads EAGVAQSPRYKIIEKRQSVAFWCNPISGHATLYWYQQILGQGPKLLIQFQNNGVVDDSQLPKDRFSAERLKGVDSTLKIQPAKLEDSAVYLCASSSPWDGTYEQYFGPGTRLTVT.

J is TRBJ1-1 and V is TRBV28, with D unresolved. Germline-derived CDR1 and CDR2 are MDHEN and SYDVKM. V lost 4 bases to trimming and J lost 0 bases, with 15 bases between them. This CDR3 is built from 16 residues. The CDR3 DNA follows: TGTGCCAGCAGTTACCCGGGTCACTCATTGAACACTGAAGCTTTCTTT. Translating gives CASSYPGHSLNTEAFF.

The gene calls are TRBV18 and TRBJ1-5; D is undetermined. CDR1 KGHSH and CDR2 LQKENI come from the germline V gene. This CDR3 has 14 amino acids. Trimming removed 1 base at V and 7 bases at J, with 11 bases between. The CDR3 DNA follows: TGTGCCAGCTCACCACTTAGGTTGGAACAGCCCCAGCATTTT. It specifies CASSPLRLEQPQHF.